A single sample gave rise to the 5 T cell receptor beta chains below, sequenced in a study of identifying expanded T cells in peripheral blood. The data were produced by immunoSEQ multiplex PCR, yet TCRdb's version contains in-frame clones alone and is incomplete. This table holds more than 85,000 clones, around 89% found once. The sample taken for sequencing was blood. The receptor set was obtained from a person aged 18-69 years in good health.

Details on this clone: The sample carries other DNA sequences with the same CDR3. The chain couples TRBV28 to TRBJ1-2, with TRBD1 matching 8 bases. After removal of 3 bases from V and 9 bases from J, the junction contained 6 bases not matched to a gene. The CDR3 totals 13 residues. Germline V gene data show CDR1 as MDHEN and CDR2 as SYDVKM. This chain's CDR3 is CASSLGQVSRYTF. The CDR3 DNA sequence: TGTGCCAGCAGTTTGGGACAGGTTAGTCGCTACACCTTC.

The chain combines TRBV25-1 with TRBJ1-6; a weak D match, TRBD1 (5 bases). CDR1 is MGHDK, CDR2 SYGVNS, per germline. The V end lost 6 bases, the J end lost 3 bases, and 12 bases lay between the germline ends. The length of the CDR3 is 15 residues. CDR3 region: CASRTGGGYNSPLHF. CDR3 nucleotides: TGTGCCAGCAGGACTGGCGGGGGCTATAATTCACCCCTCCACTTT.

The chain joins TRBV7-9 to TRBJ1-4; D remains unclear. The length of the CDR3 is 15 residues. Trimming removed 2 bases from V and 0 bases from J, with 7 bases in between. Germline V CDR1 and CDR2: SEHNR, FQNEAQ (reference sequence). CDR3: CASSLMTATNEKLFF. The CDR3 nucleotides are TGTGCCAGCAGCTTAATGACCGCAACTAATGAAAAACTGTTTTTT.

This chain uses TRBV11-2 with TRBJ1-5; a weak D match, TRBD1 (6 bases). The ends were cut back, 2 bases at V and 6 bases at J, with 11 bases in the middle. The CDR3 is 14 amino acids. CDR1 SGHAT and CDR2 FQNNGV come from the germline V gene. The CDR3 DNA reads as TGTGCCAGCAGCTTAAATAGGGGGGCTCAGCCCCAGCATTTT. Its protein product is CASSLNRGAQPQHF.

The CDR3 region is CAWTPFTAGGEKLFF. As DNA, the CDR3 is TGTGCCTGGACCCCATTTACGGCAGGGGGTGAAAAACTGTTTTTT. The V gene is TRBV30, the J gene TRBJ1-4, with TRBD1 identical over 7 bases. This CDR3 has 15 residues. V shed 4 bases and J 7 bases; nucleotides not matched to a gene: 12. Germline CDR1 and CDR2: GTSNPN and SVGIG (reference sequence).